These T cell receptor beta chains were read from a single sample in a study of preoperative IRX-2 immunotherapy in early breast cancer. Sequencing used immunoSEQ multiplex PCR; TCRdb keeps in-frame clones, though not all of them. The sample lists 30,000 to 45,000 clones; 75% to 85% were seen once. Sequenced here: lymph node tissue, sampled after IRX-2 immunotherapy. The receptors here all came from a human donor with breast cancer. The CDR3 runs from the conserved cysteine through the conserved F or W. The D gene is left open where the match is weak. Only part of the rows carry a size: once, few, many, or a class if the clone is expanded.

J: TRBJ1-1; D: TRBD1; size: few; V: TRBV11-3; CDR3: CASSYGQGGMETEAFF; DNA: TGTGCCAGCAGCTACGGACAGGGAGGGATGGAGACTGAAGCTTTCTTT
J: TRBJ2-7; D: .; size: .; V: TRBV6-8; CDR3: CASSYFDSPYEQYF; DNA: TGTGCCAGCAGTTACTTTGACAGTCCCTACGAGCAGTACTTC
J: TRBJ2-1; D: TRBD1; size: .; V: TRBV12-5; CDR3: CASGLGPGQGALGEQFF; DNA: TGTGCTAGTGGTTTGGGGCCGGGACAGGGGGCGCTGGGTGAGCAGTTCTTC
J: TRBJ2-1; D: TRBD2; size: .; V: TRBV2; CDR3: CASSVSGGAYDEQFF; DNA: TGTGCCAGCAGTGTGAGCGGGGGGGCCTACGATGAGCAGTTCTTC
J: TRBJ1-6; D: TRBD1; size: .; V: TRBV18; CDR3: CASSPTRTGDSPLHF; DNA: TGTGCCAGCTCACCAACCCGGACAGGGGATTCACCCCTCCACTTT
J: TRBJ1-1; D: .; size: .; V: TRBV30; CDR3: CAWSFQNTEAFF; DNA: TGTGCCTGGAGTTTCCAGAACACTGAAGCTTTCTTT
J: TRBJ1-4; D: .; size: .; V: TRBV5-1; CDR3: CASSLDSATNEKLFF; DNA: TGCGCCAGCAGCTTGGACTCAGCAACTAATGAAAAACTGTTTTTT
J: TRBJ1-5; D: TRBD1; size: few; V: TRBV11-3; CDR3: CASSGGTGGGQPQHF; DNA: TGTGCCAGCAGCGGGGGGACAGGGGGTGGTCAGCCCCAGCATTTT
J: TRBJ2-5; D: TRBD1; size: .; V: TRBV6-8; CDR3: CASKLGGGETQYF; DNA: TGTGCCAGCAAATTAGGGGGCGGAGAGACCCAGTACTTC
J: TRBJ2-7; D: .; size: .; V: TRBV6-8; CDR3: CASSREGTLTYEQYF; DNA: TGTGCCAGCTCCCGGGAAGGGACGTTAACCTACGAGCAGTACTTC
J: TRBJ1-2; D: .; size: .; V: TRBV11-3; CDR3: CASSKTGYEAGYTF; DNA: TGTGCCAGCAGTAAAACAGGGTACGAGGCTGGCTACACCTTC
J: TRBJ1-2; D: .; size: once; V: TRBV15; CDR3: CATSRDGHQVYGYTF; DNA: TGTGCCACCAGCAGAGATGGCCACCAGGTATATGGCTACACCTTC
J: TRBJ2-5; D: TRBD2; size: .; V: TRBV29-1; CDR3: CSVRAGDGETQYF; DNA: TGCAGCGTTAGAGCGGGGGATGGGGAGACCCAGTACTTC
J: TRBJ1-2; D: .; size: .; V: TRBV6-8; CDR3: CASIKPLVHGYTF; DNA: TGTGCCAGCATTAAACCTCTTGTACATGGCTACACCTTC
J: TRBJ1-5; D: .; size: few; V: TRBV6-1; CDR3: CASSEGSLGNQPQHF; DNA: TGTGCCAGCAGTGAAGGTTCCCTCGGCAATCAGCCCCAGCATTTT
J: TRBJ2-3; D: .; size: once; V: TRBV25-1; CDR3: CASSEYYPDSSTDTQYF; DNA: TGTGCCAGCAGTGAATATTATCCTGATTCTAGCACAGATACGCAGTATTTT
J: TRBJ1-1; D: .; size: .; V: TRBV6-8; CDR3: CASEGSSDTEAFF; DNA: TGTGCCAGCGAAGGGAGTTCGGACACTGAAGCTTTCTTT
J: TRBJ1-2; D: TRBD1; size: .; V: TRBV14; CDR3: CASSQTGGSFYGYTF; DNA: TGTGCCAGCAGCCAAACAGGGGGCTCTTTCTATGGCTACACCTTC
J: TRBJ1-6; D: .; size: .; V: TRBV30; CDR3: CAWTQRLGIDSPLHF; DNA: TGTGCCTGGACGCAACGTCTCGGGATCGATTCACCCCTCCACTTT
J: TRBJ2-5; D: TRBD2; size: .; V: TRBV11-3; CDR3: CASSWNGGAEETQYF; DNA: TGTGCCAGCAGCTGGAACGGGGGGGCCGAAGAGACCCAGTACTTC
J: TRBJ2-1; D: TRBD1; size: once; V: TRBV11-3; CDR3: CASSAPRQGLSYNEQFF; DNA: TGTGCCAGCAGCGCACCCAGACAGGGCCTCTCCTACAATGAGCAGTTCTTC
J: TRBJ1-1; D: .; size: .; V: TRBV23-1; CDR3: CASSQGRASTEAFF; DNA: TGCGCCAGCAGCCAAGGACGGGCGAGCACTGAAGCTTTCTTT
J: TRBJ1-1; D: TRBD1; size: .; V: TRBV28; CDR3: CASSRLQGENTEAFF; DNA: TGTGCCAGCAGTAGATTACAGGGGGAGAACACTGAAGCTTTCTTT
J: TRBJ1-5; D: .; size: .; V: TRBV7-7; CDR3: CASSLRGGQQPQHF; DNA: TGTGCCAGCAGCTTGAGGGGGGGTCAACAGCCCCAGCATTTT
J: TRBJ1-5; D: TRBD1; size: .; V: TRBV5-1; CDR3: CASSSGQGSNQPQHF; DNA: TGCGCCAGCAGCTCGGGACAGGGAAGCAATCAGCCCCAGCATTTT
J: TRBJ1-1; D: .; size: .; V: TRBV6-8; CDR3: CASSWTDKNTEAFF; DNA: TGTGCCAGCAGTTGGACAGACAAGAACACTGAAGCTTTCTTT
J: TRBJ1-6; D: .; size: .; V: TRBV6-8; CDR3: CASRELRTQNSPLHF; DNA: TGTGCCAGCAGGGAACTTAGGACCCAAAATTCACCCCTCCACTTT
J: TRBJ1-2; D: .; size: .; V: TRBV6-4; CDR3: CAISPGGDTYGYTF; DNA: TGTGCCATCAGCCCGGGAGGTGATACCTATGGCTACACCTTC